This T cell receptor beta chain was identified during a study of CD8 T cells in Susac syndrome. The overall study: The sequenced Susac syndrome patients comprised six with active disease and roughly eight in remission.

Random hexamers were used to reverse transcribe the RNA input (about 0.45 to 1 ug). TCRdb independently ran MiXCR on the immunoSEQ multiplex PCR reads; one entry per CDR3 protein. The data hold about 180,000 distinct CDR3 sequences, with roughly 94% observed a single time. As concerns this clonotype: What it binds is not known.

This CDR3 contains 16 residues. V trimming: 1 base; J trimming: 3 bases; junction bases outside the gene matches: 9. CDR1 DFQATT and CDR2 SNEGSKA come from the germline V gene (reference sequence). Study findings and constraints: The number of individuals included in the study's TCR sequencing and HLA analysis was acknowledged as relatively small. Clonal expansion did not appear in Susac syndrome CD4+ T cell repertoires.

V gene TRBV20-1 combines with J gene TRBJ2-3; 8 bases are shared with TRBD2. This sequence was found in a human donor with Susac syndrome. Material: CD4+ T cells from PBMCs. In DNA form, the CDR3 reads TGCAGTGCTAGAGTGCCCGGGAGGGCCGGAACAGATACGCAGTATTTT. It translates to CSARVPGRAGTDTQYF.